Shown below are 14 T cell receptor beta chains from a single sample sequenced in a study of blood T cells in healthy people across ages. It was with a sample-barcoded 5' primer and a J-beta primer mix that a second PCR of about 6 to 12 cycles was run. Each CDR3 protein is one row after TCRdb ran MiXCR on the 5' RACE reads. This sample has over 450,000 distinct CDR3 sequences, with 20% to 30% found just once. These data were also filed under a second study, of T cells of mothers and their children.

Sequencing was done on a sample of blood. Receptor source: a boy aged 5-17 years in good health.

This clonotype came up a few times. This rearrangement joins TRBV29-1 to TRBJ2-5; TRBD1 or TRBD2 may be the D gene (5 bases each). Trimming took off 2 bases at V and 9 bases at J, with 22 bases between the two ends. This CDR3 is 15 amino acids long. Germline CDR1 SQVTM, CDR2 ANQGSEA. CDR3 in amino acids: CSVESSTQGDGSQYF. The DNA of the CDR3 is TGCAGCGTTGAATCATCGACTCAAGGGGACGGGTCCCAGTACTTC. The full variable domain, completed using reference TRBV29-1 and TRBJ2-5, is SAVISQKPSRDICQRGTSLTIQCQVDSQVTMMFWYRQQPGQSLTLIATANQGSEATYESGFVIDKFPISRPNLTFSTLTVSNMSPEDSSIYLCSVESSTQGDGSQYFGPGTRLLVL.

The CDR3 region is CASSLQGAIGYTF. CDR3 coding DNA: TGTGCCAGCAGCCTACAGGGGGCGATCGGCTACACCTTC. V is TRBV12-3 or TRBV12-4 and J is TRBJ1-2; TRBD1 agrees at 9 bases. CDR3 length equals 13 residues. V trimming: 6 bases; J trimming: 8 bases; junction bases outside the gene matches: 7.

The rearrangement uses TRBV27 and TRBJ1-6; D unclear. Germline CDR1 and CDR2: MNHEY and SMNVEV (reference sequence). The CDR3 contains 12 residues. V was shortened by 7 bases and J by 13 bases, with 14 bases between the two germline ends. The CDR3 loop is CASTRPGTPLHF. For the CDR3, the DNA is TGTGCCAGCACCAGGCCCGGTACGCCCCTCCACTTT.

This clonotype has just a few counts. V usage is TRBV20-1 and J usage is TRBJ2-7; D is perhaps TRBD1 (5 bases). The V end lost 2 bases, the J end lost 2 bases, and 13 bases lay between the germline ends. The CDR3 consists of 14 residues. The germline V gene encodes CDR1 DFQATT and CDR2 SNEGSKA (reference sequence). This chain's CDR3 is CSARRQGITYEQYF. CDR3 nucleotide sequence: TGCAGTGCTAGAAGGCAGGGAATTACCTACGAGCAGTACTTC.

This clonotype was found a few times. The rearrangement uses TRBV15 and TRBJ2-7; no clear D. V lost 7 bases and J 1 base, leaving 11 bases between the germline ends. Germline V gene lookup returns CDR1 LNHNV and CDR2 YYDKDF (reference sequence). The CDR3 covers 13 residues. In DNA, the CDR3 is TGTGCCACCAAAGGACGGGCTTCCTACGAGCAGTACTTC. Amino acid sequence: CATKGRASYEQYF.

This clonotype was recorded a few times. This chain uses TRBV29-1 with TRBJ2-5, with 9 bases aligning to TRBD2. The J call could be wrong; TRBJ2-7 is a better fit for the DNA end. CDR1 is SQVTM and CDR2 is ANQGSEA in the germline V gene. CDR3 length: 14 residues. DNA of the CDR3: TGCAGCGTTGTAGGGCTAGCGGGATCCTACGAGCAGTACTTC. Its protein product is CSVVGLAGSYEQYF.

The chain carries TRBV12-3 or TRBV12-4 and TRBJ2-3; 10 nucleotides agree with TRBD1. V was clipped by 6 bases and J by 3 bases; unmatched bases: 3. The CDR3 runs to 14 residues. Written as DNA, the CDR3 is TGTGCCAGCAGGCAGGACAGGGGGACAGATACGCAGTATTTT. It yields the protein CASRQDRGTDTQYF.

In its sample, this clonotype was seen a few times. The chain uses TRBV7-3 and TRBJ2-2, with D perhaps TRBD1 (5 bases). Trimming pared 7 bases from V and 5 bases from J, leaving 14 bases between. Germline-derived CDR1 and CDR2 are SGHTA and FQGTGA. This CDR3 has 14 amino acids. CDR3 residues: CASKIGAKTGELFF. CDR3 nucleotide sequence: TGTGCCAGCAAGATAGGGGCCAAAACCGGGGAGCTGTTTTTT.

The chain uses TRBV4-3 and TRBJ1-4, with a tentative D call TRBD1 (5 bases). The CDR3 length is 17 residues. The germline V gene encodes CDR1 LGHNA and CDR2 YSLEER. V was clipped by 0 bases and J by 6 bases, with 17 bases between them. This chain's CDR3 is CASSQEVWGGVDEKLFF. The CDR3 nucleotides read TGCGCCAGCAGCCAAGAAGTTTGGGGGGGAGTCGATGAAAAACTGTTTTTT.

This clonotype showed up just a few times. This chain joins TRBV5-1 and TRBJ1-1, with D possibly matching TRBD1 (6 bases). V was pared by 7 bases and J by 4 bases, with 14 bases between. Germline loops: CDR1 SGHRS, CDR2 YFSETQ. The CDR3 contains 13 residues. Here the CDR3 reads CASGLQGRTEAFF. CDR3 nucleotides: TGCGCCAGCGGGTTACAGGGACGCACTGAAGCTTTCTTT.

The V gene is TRBV28, the J gene TRBJ1-2; D remains unclear. Germline assignment: CDR1 MDHEN and CDR2 SYDVKM. The CDR3 length is 11 residues. The ends were cut back, 8 bases at V and 7 bases at J, with 11 bases in the middle. The chain's CDR3 is CASRVWGGYTF. CDR3 bases: TGTGCCAGCCGCGTTTGGGGTGGCTACACCTTC.

This rearrangement joins TRBV5-1 to TRBJ2-4; the D gene is possibly TRBD2 (5 bases). V was clipped by 0 bases and J by 7 bases, with 14 bases between them. Looked up from germline, CDR1 is SGHRS and CDR2 is YFSETQ. The CDR3 is 15 amino acids. The chain's CDR3 is CASSLEHGRGNIQYF. The CDR3 coding sequence is TGCGCCAGCAGCTTGGAACATGGGAGAGGGAACATTCAGTACTTC.

The chain has TRBV5-1 and TRBJ1-4; D is unresolved. V was clipped by 7 bases and J by 5 bases, with 18 bases between them. Germline V gene data show CDR1 as SGHRS and CDR2 as YFSETQ. The CDR3 totals 15 residues. CDR3 protein: CASRYRPRVNEKLFF. The CDR3, as DNA: TGCGCCAGCCGGTATCGTCCCCGGGTGAATGAAAAACTGTTTTTT.

The chain combines TRBV4-3 with TRBJ1-6; TRBD1 is a possible D gene (5 bases). The CDR3 covers 16 residues. Per germline, CDR1 LGHNA and CDR2 YSLEER. Trimming pared 2 bases from V and 0 bases from J, leaving 8 bases between. CDR3 nucleotide sequence: TGCGCCAGCAGCCAATGGGACCGCTCCTATAATTCACCCCTCCACTTT. Translation: CASSQWDRSYNSPLHF.